These T cell receptor beta chains were read from a single sample in a study of blood T cell repertoires in COVID-19. TCRdb keeps only in-frame clones here, not all; method: immunoSEQ multiplex PCR. The sample has under 350,000 clones; nearly 90% are singletons. The sequenced material came from peripheral blood. Receptor source: a woman in her twenties or thirties with COVID-19, enrolled during active disease. Each CDR3 is given with its conserved first and last residue. The order of the fields is CDR3 protein, CDR3 DNA, clone size, D gene, J gene, CDR3 length, V gene. A D gene is named only where the DNA matches it firmly. Clone size, where shown, is once, few, many, or a class for clones that have expanded.

cdr3_aa: CASSLGGGALLYEQFF
cdr3_nt: TGTGCCAGCAGTTTAGGCGGGGGGGCCCTGCTTTATGAGCAGTTCTTC
clone_size: -
d_call: TRBD2
j_call: TRBJ2-1
cdr3_length: 16
v_call: TRBV28

cdr3_aa: CASSYQGNTGELFF
cdr3_nt: TGTGCCAGCAGCTACCAGGGAAACACCGGGGAGCTGTTTTTT
clone_size: -
d_call: -
j_call: TRBJ2-2
cdr3_length: 14
v_call: TRBV7-9

cdr3_aa: CASSLGGVAFF
cdr3_nt: TGTGCCAGCAGTCTAGGGGGGGTAGCTTTCTTT
clone_size: -
d_call: -
j_call: TRBJ1-1
cdr3_length: 11
v_call: TRBV7-6

cdr3_aa: CASSLVPGSGDTQYF
cdr3_nt: TGCGCCAGCAGCTTGGTCCCAGGGTCGGGAGATACGCAGTATTTT
clone_size: -
d_call: -
j_call: TRBJ2-3
cdr3_length: 15
v_call: TRBV5-1

cdr3_aa: CASTRYRDDEQYF
cdr3_nt: TGTGCCAGCACCAGATACAGGGATGACGAGCAGTACTTC
clone_size: -
d_call: -
j_call: TRBJ2-7
cdr3_length: 13
v_call: TRBV7-8

cdr3_aa: CASSTTGSGTEAFF
cdr3_nt: TGTGCCAGCAGTACCACAGGGTCGGGCACTGAAGCTTTCTTT
clone_size: few
d_call: -
j_call: TRBJ1-1
cdr3_length: 14
v_call: TRBV11-2

cdr3_aa: CASSSSRAGVDGYTF
cdr3_nt: TGTGCCAGCAGTTCAAGTCGCGCAGGGGTTGATGGCTACACCTTC
clone_size: -
d_call: -
j_call: TRBJ1-2
cdr3_length: 15
v_call: TRBV6-5

cdr3_aa: CASSDPGYGKETQYF
cdr3_nt: TGTGCCAGCAGTGACCCGGGGTACGGAAAAGAGACCCAGTACTTC
clone_size: -
d_call: -
j_call: TRBJ2-5
cdr3_length: 15
v_call: TRBV11-1

cdr3_aa: CASSPMEGASEAFF
cdr3_nt: TGTGCCAGCAGCCCCATGGAGGGGGCGTCTGAAGCTTTCTTT
clone_size: -
d_call: TRBD1
j_call: TRBJ1-1
cdr3_length: 14
v_call: TRBV6-5

cdr3_aa: CSASGTGSNYGYTF
cdr3_nt: TGCAGTGCTAGTGGGACAGGCTCTAACTATGGCTACACCTTC
clone_size: -
d_call: TRBD1
j_call: TRBJ1-2
cdr3_length: 14
v_call: TRBV20-1

cdr3_aa: CATGQGNNSPLHF
cdr3_nt: TGTGCCACAGGACAGGGAAATAATTCACCCCTCCACTTT
clone_size: -
d_call: TRBD1
j_call: TRBJ1-6
cdr3_length: 13
v_call: TRBV19

cdr3_aa: CASSQEYLGGLLADTQYF
cdr3_nt: TGTGCCAGCAGCCAAGAGTATTTGGGGGGGCTGTTAGCAGATACGCAGTATTTT
clone_size: few
d_call: -
j_call: TRBJ2-3
cdr3_length: 18
v_call: TRBV3-1/TRBV3-2

cdr3_aa: CASNPTGGGNANYGYTF
cdr3_nt: TGTGCCAGCAACCCGACAGGGGGCGGTAACGCTAACTATGGCTACACCTTC
clone_size: -
d_call: TRBD1
j_call: TRBJ1-2
cdr3_length: 17
v_call: TRBV2

cdr3_aa: CASSPGTNRINEKLFF
cdr3_nt: TGTGCCAGCAGCCCTGGGACAAACCGGATTAATGAAAAACTGTTTTTT
clone_size: -
d_call: -
j_call: TRBJ1-4
cdr3_length: 16
v_call: TRBV6-6

cdr3_aa: CATWGSGQETQYF
cdr3_nt: TGTGCCACATGGGGTAGCGGGCAAGAGACCCAGTACTTC
clone_size: once
d_call: TRBD2
j_call: TRBJ2-5
cdr3_length: 13
v_call: TRBV5-5

cdr3_aa: CASSPGQTLNSPLHF
cdr3_nt: TGTGCCAGCAGCCCGGGACAGACCCTTAATTCACCCCTCCACTTT
clone_size: -
d_call: TRBD1
j_call: TRBJ1-6
cdr3_length: 15
v_call: TRBV5-6

cdr3_aa: CASSQEVANTQYF
cdr3_nt: TGCGCCAGCAGTCAGGAGGTCGCAAATACGCAGTATTTT
clone_size: -
d_call: -
j_call: TRBJ2-3
cdr3_length: 13
v_call: TRBV5-1

cdr3_aa: CASSPGDEQFF
cdr3_nt: TGTGCCAGCAGCCCAGGGGATGAGCAGTTCTTC
clone_size: -
d_call: -
j_call: TRBJ2-1
cdr3_length: 11
v_call: TRBV7-8

cdr3_aa: CASSQDQDEQYF
cdr3_nt: TGCGCCAGCAGCCAAGACCAGGACGAGCAGTACTTC
clone_size: -
d_call: -
j_call: TRBJ2-7
cdr3_length: 12
v_call: TRBV4-3

cdr3_aa: CASSFPPTSTNTGELFF
cdr3_nt: TGTGCCAGCAGTTTCCCTCCGACTAGCACGAACACCGGGGAGCTGTTTTTT
clone_size: -
d_call: TRBD2
j_call: TRBJ2-2
cdr3_length: 17
v_call: TRBV27